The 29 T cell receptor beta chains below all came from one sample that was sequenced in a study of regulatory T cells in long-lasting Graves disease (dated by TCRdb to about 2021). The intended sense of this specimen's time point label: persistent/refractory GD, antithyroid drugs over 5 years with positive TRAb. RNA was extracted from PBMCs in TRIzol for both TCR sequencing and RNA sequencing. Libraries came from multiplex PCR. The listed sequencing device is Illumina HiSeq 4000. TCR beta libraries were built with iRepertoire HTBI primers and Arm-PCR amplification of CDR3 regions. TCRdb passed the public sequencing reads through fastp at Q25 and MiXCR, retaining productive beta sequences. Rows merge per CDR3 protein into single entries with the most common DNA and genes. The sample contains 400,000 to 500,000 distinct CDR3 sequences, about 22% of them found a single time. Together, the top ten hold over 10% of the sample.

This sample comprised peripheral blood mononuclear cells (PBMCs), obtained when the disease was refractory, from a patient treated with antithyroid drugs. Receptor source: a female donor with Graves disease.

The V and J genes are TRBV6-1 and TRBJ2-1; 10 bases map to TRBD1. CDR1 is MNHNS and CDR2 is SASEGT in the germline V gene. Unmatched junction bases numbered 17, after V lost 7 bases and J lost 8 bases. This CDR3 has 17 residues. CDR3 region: CASTNHRDRGYRDEQFF. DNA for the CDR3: TGTGCCAGCACCAACCATAGGGACAGGGGTTATCGGGATGAGCAGTTCTTC.

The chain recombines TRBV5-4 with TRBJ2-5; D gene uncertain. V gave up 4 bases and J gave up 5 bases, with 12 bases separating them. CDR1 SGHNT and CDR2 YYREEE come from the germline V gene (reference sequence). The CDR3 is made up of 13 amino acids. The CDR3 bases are TGTGCCAGCAGCCAGAGACCTGGGGAGACCCAGTACTTC. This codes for CASSQRPGETQYF.

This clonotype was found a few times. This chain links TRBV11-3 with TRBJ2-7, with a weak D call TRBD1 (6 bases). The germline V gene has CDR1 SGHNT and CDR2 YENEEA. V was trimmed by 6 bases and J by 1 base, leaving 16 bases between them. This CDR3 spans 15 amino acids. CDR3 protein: CASSPAGEISYEQYF. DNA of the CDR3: TGTGCCAGCAGTCCTGCAGGGGAAATATCCTACGAGCAGTACTTC.

The CDR3 reads CASSRTGAHLYNSPLHF. The CDR3 region has the DNA TGTGCCAGCAGCCGAACAGGGGCCCACCTCTATAATTCACCCCTCCACTTT. The chain couples TRBV14 to TRBJ1-6; 7 positions match TRBD1. This CDR3 is built from 17 residues. V was clipped by 4 bases and J by 3 bases; unmatched bases: 9. The germline V gene has CDR1 SGHDN and CDR2 FVKESK.

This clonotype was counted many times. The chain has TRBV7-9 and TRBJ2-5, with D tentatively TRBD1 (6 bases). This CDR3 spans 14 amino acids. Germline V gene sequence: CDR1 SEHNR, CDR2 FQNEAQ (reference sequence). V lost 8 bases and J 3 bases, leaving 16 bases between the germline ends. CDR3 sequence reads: CASSFVRTEETQYF. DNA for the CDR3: TGTGCCAGCTCCTTTGTTCGGACAGAAGAGACCCAGTACTTC.

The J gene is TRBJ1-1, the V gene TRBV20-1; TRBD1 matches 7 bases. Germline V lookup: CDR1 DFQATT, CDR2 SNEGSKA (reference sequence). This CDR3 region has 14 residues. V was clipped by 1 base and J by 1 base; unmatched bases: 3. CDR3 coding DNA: TGCAGTGCTAGAGGGTACAGGGGGAACACTGAAGCTTTCTTT. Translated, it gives CSARGYRGNTEAFF.

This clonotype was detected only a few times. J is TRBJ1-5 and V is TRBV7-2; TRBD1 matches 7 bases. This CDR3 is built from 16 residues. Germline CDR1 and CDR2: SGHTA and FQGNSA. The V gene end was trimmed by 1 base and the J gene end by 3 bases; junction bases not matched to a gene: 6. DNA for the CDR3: TGTGCCAGCAGCTTAGAGGCAGGGGGGAACAATCAGCCCCAGCATTTT. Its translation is CASSLEAGGNNQPQHF. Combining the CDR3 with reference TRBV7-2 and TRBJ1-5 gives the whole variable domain GAGVSQSPSNKVTEKGKDVELRCDPISGHTALYWYRQSLGQGLEFLIYFQGNSAPDKSGLPSDRFSAERTGGSVSTLTIQRTQQEDSAVYLCASSLEAGGNNQPQHFGDGTRLSIL.

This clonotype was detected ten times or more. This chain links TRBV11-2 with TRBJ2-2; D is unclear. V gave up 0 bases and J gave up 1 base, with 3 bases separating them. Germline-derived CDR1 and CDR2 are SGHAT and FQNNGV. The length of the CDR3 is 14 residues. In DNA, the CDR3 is TGTGCCAGCAGCTTAGAGGGGAACACCGGGGAGCTGTTTTTT. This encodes CASSLEGNTGELFF.

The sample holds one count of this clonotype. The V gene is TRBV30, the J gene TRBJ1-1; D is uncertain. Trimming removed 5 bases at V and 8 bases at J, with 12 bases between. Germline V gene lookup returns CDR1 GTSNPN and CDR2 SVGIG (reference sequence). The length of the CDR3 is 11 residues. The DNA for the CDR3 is TGTGCCTGGCGGCGGGGTTCCGAAGCTTTCTTT. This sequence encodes CAWRRGSEAFF.

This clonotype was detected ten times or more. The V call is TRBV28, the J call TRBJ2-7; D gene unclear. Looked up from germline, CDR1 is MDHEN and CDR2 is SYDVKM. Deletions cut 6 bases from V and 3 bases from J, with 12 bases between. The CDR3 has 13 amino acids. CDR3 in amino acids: CASSPGDNYEQYF. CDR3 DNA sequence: TGTGCCAGCAGCCCCGGCGACAACTACGAGCAGTACTTC. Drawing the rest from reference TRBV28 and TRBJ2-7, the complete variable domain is DVKVTQSSRYLVKRTGEKVFLECVQDMDHENMFWYRQDPGLGLRLIYFSYDVKMKEKGDIPEGYSVSREKKERFSLILESASTNQTSMYLCASSPGDNYEQYFGPGTRLTVT.

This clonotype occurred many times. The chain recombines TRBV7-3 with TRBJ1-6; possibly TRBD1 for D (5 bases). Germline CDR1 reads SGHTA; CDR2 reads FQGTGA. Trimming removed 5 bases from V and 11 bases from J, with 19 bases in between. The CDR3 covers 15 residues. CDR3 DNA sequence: TGTGCCAGCAGCGTAGGACGGGGCCATTTGGCACCCCTCCACTTT. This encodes CASSVGRGHLAPLHF.

CDR3 coding DNA: TGTGCCAGCAGCCTCCGGGGGGTCGGCTATGGCTACACCTTC. Its translation is CASSLRGVGYGYTF. The chain links TRBV6-1 to TRBJ1-2, with D possibly being TRBD1 (5 bases). CDR3 length: 14 amino acids. Germline V gene lookup returns CDR1 MNHNS and CDR2 SASEGT. Deletions cut 6 bases from V and 4 bases from J, with 15 bases between.

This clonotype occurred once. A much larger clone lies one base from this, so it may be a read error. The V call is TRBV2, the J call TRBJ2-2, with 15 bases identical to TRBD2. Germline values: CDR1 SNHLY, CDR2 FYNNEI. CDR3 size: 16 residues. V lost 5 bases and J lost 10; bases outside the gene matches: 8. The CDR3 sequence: CASSPRTSGGAQELFF. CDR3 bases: TGTGCCAGCAGTCCTCGGACTAGCGGGGGGGCCCAGGAGCTGTTTTTT.

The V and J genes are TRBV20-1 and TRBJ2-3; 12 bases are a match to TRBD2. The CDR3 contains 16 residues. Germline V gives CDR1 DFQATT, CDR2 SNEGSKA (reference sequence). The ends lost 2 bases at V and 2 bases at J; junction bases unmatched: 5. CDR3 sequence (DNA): TGCAGTGCTAGATCCGGACTAGCGGGGAACACAGATACGCAGTATTTT. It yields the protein CSARSGLAGNTDTQYF.

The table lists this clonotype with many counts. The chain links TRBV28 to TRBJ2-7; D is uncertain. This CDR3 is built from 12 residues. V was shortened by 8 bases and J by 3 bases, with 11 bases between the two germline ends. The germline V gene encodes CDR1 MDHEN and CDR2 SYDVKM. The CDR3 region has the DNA TGTGCCAGCCGTTCTCTAGACTACGAGCAGTACTTC. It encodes CASRSLDYEQYF. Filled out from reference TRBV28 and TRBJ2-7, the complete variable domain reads DVKVTQSSRYLVKRTGEKVFLECVQDMDHENMFWYRQDPGLGLRLIYFSYDVKMKEKGDIPEGYSVSREKKERFSLILESASTNQTSMYLCASRSLDYEQYFGPGTRLTVT.

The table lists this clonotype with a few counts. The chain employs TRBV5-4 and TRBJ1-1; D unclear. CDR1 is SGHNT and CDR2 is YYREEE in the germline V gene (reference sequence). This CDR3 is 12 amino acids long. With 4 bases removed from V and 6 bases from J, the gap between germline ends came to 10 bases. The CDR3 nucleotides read TGTGCCAGCAGCGCCGGGTACGCTGAAGCTTTCTTT. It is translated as CASSAGYAEAFF.

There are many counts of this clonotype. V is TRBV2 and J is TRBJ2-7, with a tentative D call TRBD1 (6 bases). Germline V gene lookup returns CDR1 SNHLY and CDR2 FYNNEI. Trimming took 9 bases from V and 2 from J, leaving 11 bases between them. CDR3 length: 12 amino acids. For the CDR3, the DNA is TGTGCCAGTCGGACAGATACCTACGAGCAGTACTTC. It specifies CASRTDTYEQYF.

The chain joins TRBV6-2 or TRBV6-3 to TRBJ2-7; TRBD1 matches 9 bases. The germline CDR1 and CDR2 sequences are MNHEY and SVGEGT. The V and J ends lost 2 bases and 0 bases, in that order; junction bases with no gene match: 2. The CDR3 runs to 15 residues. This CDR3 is CASSYRDRVSYEQYF. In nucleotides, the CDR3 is TGTGCCAGCAGTTACCGGGACAGGGTCTCCTACGAGCAGTACTTC.

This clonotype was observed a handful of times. The CDR3: CALSWGRAFF. The CDR3 region has the DNA TGTGCCCTCTCTTGGGGCCGGGCTTTCTTT. J is TRBJ1-1 and V is TRBV7-9, with D perhaps matching TRBD1 (5 bases). Per germline, CDR1 SEHNR and CDR2 FQNEAQ (reference sequence). The CDR3 has 10 residues. V lost 11 bases and J lost 11, with 15 bases in between.

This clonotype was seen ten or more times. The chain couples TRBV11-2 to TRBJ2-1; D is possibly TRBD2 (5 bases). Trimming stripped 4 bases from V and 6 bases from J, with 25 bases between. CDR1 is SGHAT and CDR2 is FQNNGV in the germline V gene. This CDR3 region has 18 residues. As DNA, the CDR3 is TGTGCCAGCAGCTACCCTCTCGGTGAAGCGGACTTTGGCAATGAGCAGTTCTTC. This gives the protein CASSYPLGEADFGNEQFF. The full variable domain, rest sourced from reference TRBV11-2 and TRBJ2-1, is EAGVAQSPRYKIIEKRQSVAFWCNPISGHATLYWYQQILGQGPKLLIQFQNNGVVDDSQLPKDRFSAERLKGVDSTLKIQPAKLEDSAVYLCASSYPLGEADFGNEQFFGPGTRLTVL.

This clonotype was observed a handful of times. CDR3 bases: TGTGCCAGCAGGGAGGACGGGACCCGTGGAAACACCATATATTTT. It encodes CASREDGTRGNTIYF. The V and J genes are TRBV28 and TRBJ1-3, with a tentative D call TRBD1 (5 bases). V lost 6 bases to trimming and J lost 3 bases, with 15 bases between them. This CDR3 has 15 amino acids. Germline CDR1 MDHEN, CDR2 SYDVKM.

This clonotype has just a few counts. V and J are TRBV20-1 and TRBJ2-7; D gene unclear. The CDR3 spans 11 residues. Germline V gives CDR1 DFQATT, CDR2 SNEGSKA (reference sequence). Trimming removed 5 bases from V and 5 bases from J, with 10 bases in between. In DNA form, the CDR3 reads TGCAGTGCTCGCCTGGAGAACGAGCAGTACTTC. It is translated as CSARLENEQYF.

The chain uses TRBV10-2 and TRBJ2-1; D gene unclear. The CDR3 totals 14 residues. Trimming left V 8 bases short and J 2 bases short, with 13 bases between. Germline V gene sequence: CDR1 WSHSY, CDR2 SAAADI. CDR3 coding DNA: TGCGCCAGCGTACCTCAAAACGCCTACAATGAGCAGTTCTTC. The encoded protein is CASVPQNAYNEQFF.

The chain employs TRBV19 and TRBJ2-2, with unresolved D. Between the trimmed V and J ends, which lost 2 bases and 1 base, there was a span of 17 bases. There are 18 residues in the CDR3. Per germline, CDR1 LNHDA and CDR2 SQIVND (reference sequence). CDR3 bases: TGTGCCAGTAGTATAATCGTCCCCGGGCAGCTGAACACCGGGGAGCTGTTTTTT. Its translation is CASSIIVPGQLNTGELFF. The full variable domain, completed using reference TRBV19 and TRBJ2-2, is DGGITQSPKYLFRKEGQNVTLSCEQNLNHDAMYWYRQDPGQGLRLIYYSQIVNDFQKGDIAEGYSVSREKKESFPLTVTSAQKNPTAFYLCASSIIVPGQLNTGELFFGEGSRLTVL.

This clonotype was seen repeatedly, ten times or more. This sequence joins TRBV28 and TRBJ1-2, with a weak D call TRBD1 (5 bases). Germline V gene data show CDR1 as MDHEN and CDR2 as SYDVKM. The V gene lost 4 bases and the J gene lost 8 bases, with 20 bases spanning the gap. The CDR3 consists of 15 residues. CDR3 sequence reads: CASSYTSSGGGGYTF. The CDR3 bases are TGTGCCAGCAGTTACACCTCTAGCGGGGGAGGGGGCTACACCTTC.

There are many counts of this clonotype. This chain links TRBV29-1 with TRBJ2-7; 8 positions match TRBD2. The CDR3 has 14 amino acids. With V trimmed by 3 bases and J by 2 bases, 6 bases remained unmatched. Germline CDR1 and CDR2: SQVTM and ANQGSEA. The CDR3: CSVDIAGPPYEQYF. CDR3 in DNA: TGCAGCGTTGATATAGCGGGGCCCCCCTACGAGCAGTACTTC.

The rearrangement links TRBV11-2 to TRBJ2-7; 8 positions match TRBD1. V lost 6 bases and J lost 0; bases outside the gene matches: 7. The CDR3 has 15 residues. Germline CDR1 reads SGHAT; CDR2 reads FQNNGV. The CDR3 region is CASRTTGENSYEQYF. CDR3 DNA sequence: TGTGCCAGCAGGACGACAGGGGAGAACTCCTACGAGCAGTACTTC. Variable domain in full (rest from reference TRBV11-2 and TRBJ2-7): EAGVAQSPRYKIIEKRQSVAFWCNPISGHATLYWYQQILGQGPKLLIQFQNNGVVDDSQLPKDRFSAERLKGVDSTLKIQPAKLEDSAVYLCASRTTGENSYEQYFGPGTRLTVT.

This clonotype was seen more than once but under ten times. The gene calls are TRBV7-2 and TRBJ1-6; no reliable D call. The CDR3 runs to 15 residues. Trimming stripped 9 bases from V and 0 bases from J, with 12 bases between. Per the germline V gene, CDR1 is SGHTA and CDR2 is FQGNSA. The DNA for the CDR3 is TGTGCCAGTGGACCCACGAGCTCCTATAATTCACCCCTCCACTTT. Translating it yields CASGPTSSYNSPLHF.

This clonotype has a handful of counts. The CDR3 sequence is CASRTGTALGGYTF. CDR3 sequence (DNA): TGTGCCAGCAGAACCGGGACAGCCTTGGGCGGCTACACCTTC. The V and J genes are TRBV12-3 or TRBV12-4 and TRBJ1-2, with 7 bases that match TRBD1. With V trimmed by 6 bases and J by 8 bases, 12 bases remained unmatched. The CDR3 spans 14 residues.